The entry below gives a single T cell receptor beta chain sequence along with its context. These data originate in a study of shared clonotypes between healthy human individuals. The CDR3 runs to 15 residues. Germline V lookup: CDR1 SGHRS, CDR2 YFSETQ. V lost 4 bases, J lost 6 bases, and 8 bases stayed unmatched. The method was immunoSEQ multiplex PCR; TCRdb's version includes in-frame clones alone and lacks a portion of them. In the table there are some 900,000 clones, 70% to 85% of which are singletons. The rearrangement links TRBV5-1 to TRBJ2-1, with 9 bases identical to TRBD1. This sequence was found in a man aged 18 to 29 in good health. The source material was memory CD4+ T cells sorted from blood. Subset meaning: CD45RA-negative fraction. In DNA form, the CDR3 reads TGCGCCAGCAGCCTGGGACAGGGAACTACCAATGAGCAGTTCTTC. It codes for CASSLGQGTTNEQFF. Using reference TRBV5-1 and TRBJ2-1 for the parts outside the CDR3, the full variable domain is KAGVTQTPRYLIKTRGQQVTLSCSPISGHRSVSWYQQTPGQGLQFLFEYFSETQRNKGNFPGRFSGRQFSNSRSEMNVSTLELGDSALYLCASSLGQGTTNEQFFGPGTRLTVL.